This TCR beta chain was identified during a study of T-cell memory formation after mild COVID-19. MiXCR, applied by TCRdb to the 5' RACE reads, yields one record per CDR3 protein. This table has about 430,000 distinct CDR3 sequences, roughly 24% appearing once. Notes on the study in general: CD4+ contracting clones were mainly CM and EM; CD8+ ones, EMRA.

V lost 1 base and J lost 6, with 9 bases in between. Germline values: CDR1 DFQATT, CDR2 SNEGSKA (reference sequence). This CDR3 contains 13 residues. To note about this clonotype: The antigen is not known.

The sequence derives from an adult woman who had mild COVID-19 (a few samples of this study predate the infection). Cell type and time point are not known. This chain links TRBV20-1 with TRBJ1-4; D uncertain. Sequenced material: PBMCs or a T cell subset sorted from them (not recorded which). The CDR3 spells CSARGGVYEKLFF. CDR3 nucleotides: TGCAGTGCTAGAGGAGGAGTGTATGAAAAACTGTTTTTT.